This note documents a single T cell receptor (beta chain) sequence. What it binds is unknown. Donors were ostensibly healthy at sampling, although undocumented immune exposures were probable. A multiplex PCR was run with 60 Vbeta primers and 13 Jbeta primers. The method was immunoSEQ multiplex PCR; TCRdb's version includes in-frame clones alone and lacks a portion of them. The sample has approximately 110,000 clones; 65% to 75% are singletons. CDR3 length: 14 residues. Trimming left V 4 bases short and J 8 bases short, with 18 bases between. Germline CDR1 SEHNR, CDR2 FQNEAQ (reference sequence). This entry belongs to a study of cytomegalovirus exposure and HLA in healthy donors. Study-level points and caveats: In a later analysis, a genetic analysis reported fewer productive-TCR N-insertions in an Asian-associated ancestry cluster than the cohort average. A previous analysis found most TCR beta V segments productive roughly 87% or roughly 30% of the time.

This clonotype was obtained from a man aged 35 to 55 in good health and CMV-seropositive. V and J are TRBV7-9 and TRBJ2-7; D possibly corresponds to TRBD1 (6 bases). Sequencing was performed on PBMCs. The CDR3, as DNA: TGTGCCAGCAGCTCAGGGGCACCTGTACCGAAGCAGTACTTC. Translated: CASSSGAPVPKQYF.